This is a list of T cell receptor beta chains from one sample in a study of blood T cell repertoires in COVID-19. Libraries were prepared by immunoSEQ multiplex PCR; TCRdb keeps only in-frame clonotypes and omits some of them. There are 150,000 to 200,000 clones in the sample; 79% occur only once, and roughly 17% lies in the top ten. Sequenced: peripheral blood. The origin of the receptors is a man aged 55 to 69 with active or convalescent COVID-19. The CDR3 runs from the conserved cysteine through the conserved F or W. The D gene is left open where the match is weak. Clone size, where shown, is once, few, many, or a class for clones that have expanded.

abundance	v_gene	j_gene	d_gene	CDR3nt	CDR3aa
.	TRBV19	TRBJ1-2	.	TGTGCCAGTAGTATATCCAGTGCCAACTATGGCTACACCTTC	CASSISSANYGYTF
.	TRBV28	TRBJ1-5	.	TGTGCCAGCAGTTTAGTTCGGGGGGGCAATCAGCCCCAGCATTTT	CASSLVRGGNQPQHF
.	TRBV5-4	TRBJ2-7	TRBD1	TGTGCCAGCAGCTTGGTACAGGGGGCATACGAGCAGTACTTC	CASSLVQGAYEQYF
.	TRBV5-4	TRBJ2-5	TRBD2	TGTGCCAGCAGCTCCTTAGCGGGAGCTGGTGAGACCCAGTACTTC	CASSSLAGAGETQYF
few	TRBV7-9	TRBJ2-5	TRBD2	TGTGCCAGCTCGAGGGCTAGCGGAGGAGAGACCCAGTACTTC	CASSRASGGETQYF
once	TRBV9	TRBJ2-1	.	TGTGCCAGCAGCGTAGGGGCCGCCTACAATGAGCAGTTCTTC	CASSVGAAYNEQFF
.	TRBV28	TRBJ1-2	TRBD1	TGTGCCACCGGACAGGGACGCTATGGCTACACCTTC	CATGQGRYGYTF
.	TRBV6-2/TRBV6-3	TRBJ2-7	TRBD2	TGTGCCAGCAGCCTACTAGCGGTCGAGCAGTACTTC	CASSLLAVEQYF
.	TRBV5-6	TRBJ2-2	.	TGTGCCAGCAGCTTGGCCGGAGACACCGGGGAGCTGTTTTTT	CASSLAGDTGELFF
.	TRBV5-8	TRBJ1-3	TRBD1	TGTGCCAGCAGCTTGGCCGGCAGGGGGATCGGAAACACCATATATTTT	CASSLAGRGIGNTIYF
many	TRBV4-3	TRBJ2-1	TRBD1	TGCGCCAGCAGCCAAGATCCGGATCCCCGTGGACAGGTTCACAATGAGCAGTTCTTC	CASSQDPDPRGQVHNEQFF
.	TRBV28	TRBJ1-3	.	TGTGCCAGCAGTTCACAGGCGAACCCCTCTGGAAACACCATATATTTT	CASSSQANPSGNTIYF
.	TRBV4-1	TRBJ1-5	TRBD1	TGCGCCAGCAGCCAAGACGCAAACAGGGGAAGGGGTCAGCCCCAGCATTTT	CASSQDANRGRGQPQHF
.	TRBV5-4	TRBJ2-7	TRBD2	TGTGCCAGCAGCACTAGGACTAGCGGGAGTGCCTACGAGCAGTACTTC	CASSTRTSGSAYEQYF
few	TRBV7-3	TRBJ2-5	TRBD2	TGTGCCAGCAGCTTAGCGGGAGGCGGGGAGACCCAGTACTTC	CASSLAGGGETQYF
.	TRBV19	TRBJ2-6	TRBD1	TGTGCCACCCTACCAGGGGGCTCATCTGGGGCCAACGTCCTGACTTTC	CATLPGGSSGANVLTF
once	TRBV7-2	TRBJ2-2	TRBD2	TGTGCCAGCAGCTTGGAGGGAGGGACCGGGGAGCTGTTTTTT	CASSLEGGTGELFF
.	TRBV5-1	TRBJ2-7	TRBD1	TGCGCCAGCAGCCTCGGACAGGGGTTCACCTACGAGCAGTACTTC	CASSLGQGFTYEQYF
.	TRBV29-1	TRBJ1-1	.	TGCAGCGTGGAAACAATGAACACTGAAGCTTTCTTT	CSVETMNTEAFF
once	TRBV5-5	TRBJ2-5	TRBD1	TGTGCCAGCAGCTCGAGGACAGGGGTGGGAGAGACCCAGTACTTC	CASSSRTGVGETQYF
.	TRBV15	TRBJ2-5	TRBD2	TGTGCCACCAGCTTGCTTGGGGGGGAAGAGACCCAGTACTTC	CATSLLGGEETQYF
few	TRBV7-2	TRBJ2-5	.	TGTGCCAGCAGCTTAACTAGGTGGGGGGTGGAGACCCAGTACTTC	CASSLTRWGVETQYF
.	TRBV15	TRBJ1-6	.	TGTGCCACCAGCAGTCGGACAGATAATTCACCCCTCCACTTT	CATSSRTDNSPLHF
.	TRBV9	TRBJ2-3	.	TGTGCCAGCAGCGCCGGTGGTAGAACAGATACGCAGTATTTT	CASSAGGRTDTQYF
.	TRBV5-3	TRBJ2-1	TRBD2	TGTGCCAGGGACGGACTAGCGGGGGTTGAGCAGTTCTTC	CARDGLAGVEQFF